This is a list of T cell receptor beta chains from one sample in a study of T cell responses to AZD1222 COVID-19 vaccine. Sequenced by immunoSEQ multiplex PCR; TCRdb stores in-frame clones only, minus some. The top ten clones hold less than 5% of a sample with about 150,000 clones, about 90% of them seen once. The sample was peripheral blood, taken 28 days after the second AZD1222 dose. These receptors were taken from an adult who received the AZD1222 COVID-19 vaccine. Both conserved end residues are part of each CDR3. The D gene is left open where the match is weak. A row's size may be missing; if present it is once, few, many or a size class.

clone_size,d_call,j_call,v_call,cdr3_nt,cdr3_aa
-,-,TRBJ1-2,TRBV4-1,TGCGCCAGCAGCCAAGATGGGGCTAACTATGGCTACACCTTC,CASSQDGANYGYTF
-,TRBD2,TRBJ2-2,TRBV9,TGTGCCAGCAGCTATGGGCTAGCGGTTAACACCGGGGAGCTGTTTTTT,CASSYGLAVNTGELFF
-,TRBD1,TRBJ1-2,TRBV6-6,TGTGCCAGCAGTTATTCAGGGGGCGGCAACCGGGGCTACACCTTC,CASSYSGGGNRGYTF
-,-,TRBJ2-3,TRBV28,TGTGCCAGCAGGCCTACACAGTCCCGAACAGATACGCAGTATTTT,CASRPTQSRTDTQYF
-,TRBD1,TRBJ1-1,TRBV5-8,TGTGCCAGCAGCTTGGGTGGCAGGGGGTTGACTGAAGCTTTCTTT,CASSLGGRGLTEAFF
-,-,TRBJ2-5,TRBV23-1,TGCGCCAGCAGTCTAAGGGAGACCCAGTACTTC,CASSLRETQYF
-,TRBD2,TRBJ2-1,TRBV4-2,TGTGCCAGCAGCCAAGATCCTAGCGGGAACTACAATGAGCAGTTCTTC,CASSQDPSGNYNEQFF
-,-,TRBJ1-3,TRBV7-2,TGTGCCAGCAGATACAGTCTCTCTGGAAACACCATATATTTT,CASRYSLSGNTIYF
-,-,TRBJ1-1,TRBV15,TGTGCCACCAGCAGAGTTTCAGGTCGCCTAGAAGCTTTCTTT,CATSRVSGRLEAFF
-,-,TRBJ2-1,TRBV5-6,TGTGCCAGCAGCGGCCCCGGGACTCTCACCGATGAGCAGTTCTTC,CASSGPGTLTDEQFF
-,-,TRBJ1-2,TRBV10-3,TGTGCCATCAGGGGAGGGGACGGGCACTATGGCTACACCTTC,CAIRGGDGHYGYTF
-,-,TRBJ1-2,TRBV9,TGTGCCAGCAGCACCCCATCGGGGAGGGCCACCGAGGAGGGTGGCTACACCTTC,CASSTPSGRATEEGGYTF
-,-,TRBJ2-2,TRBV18,TGTGCCAGCTCCCCACCTGTGGAAGGGGACACCGGGGAGCTGTTTTTT,CASSPPVEGDTGELFF
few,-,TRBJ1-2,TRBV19,TGTGCCAGTAGTATAGACAGAGATGGCTACACCTTC,CASSIDRDGYTF
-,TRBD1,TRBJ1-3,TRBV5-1,TGCGCCAGCCGATCAGGGACAGGGGGTTCTGGAAACACCATATATTTT,CASRSGTGGSGNTIYF
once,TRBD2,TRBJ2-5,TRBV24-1,TGTGCCACCAGTGATTTGGTAGCGGGAGAGACCCAGTACTTC,CATSDLVAGETQYF
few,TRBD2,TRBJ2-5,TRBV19,TGTGCCAGTAGTATGGGGACTAGCGGGAGAGGAGAGACCCAGTACTTC,CASSMGTSGRGETQYF
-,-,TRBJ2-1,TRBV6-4,TGTGCCAGCAGTCCCCCTTGGGGGAACAATGAGCAGTTCTTC,CASSPPWGNNEQFF
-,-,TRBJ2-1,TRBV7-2,TGTGCCAGCAGCTTAGGGTCCAGAGATCTCAATGAGCAGTTCTTC,CASSLGSRDLNEQFF
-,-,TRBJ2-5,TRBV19,TGTGCCAGTAGTATTTCTCGGGGAGTGGAGGAGACCCAGTACTTC,CASSISRGVEETQYF
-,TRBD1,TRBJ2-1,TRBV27,TGTGCCAGCAGTATCCGCCACATCGACAGGGATGAGCAGTTCTTC,CASSIRHIDRDEQFF
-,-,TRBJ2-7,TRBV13,TGTGCCAGCAGCTTAGGAAAGCAAGACTACGAGCAGTACTTC,CASSLGKQDYEQYF
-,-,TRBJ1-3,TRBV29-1,TGCAGCGTTGGTTATGCAGGACCTGGAAACACCATATATTTT,CSVGYAGPGNTIYF
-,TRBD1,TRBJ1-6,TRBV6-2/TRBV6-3,TGTGCCAGCAGTTACTCGTTGACAGGGACAGATTCACCCCTCCACTTT,CASSYSLTGTDSPLHF
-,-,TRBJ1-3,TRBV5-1,TGCGCCAGCAGCTTGGCAGCTGGAAACACCATATATTTT,CASSLAAGNTIYF
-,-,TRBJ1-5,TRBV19,TGTGCCAGTAGTGACCAGATCCTTAGCAATCAGCCCCAGCATTTT,CASSDQILSNQPQHF
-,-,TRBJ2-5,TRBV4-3,TGCGCCAGCAGCCAAGACAGGGGAGCAGAGACCCAGTACTTC,CASSQDRGAETQYF
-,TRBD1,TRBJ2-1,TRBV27,TGTGCCAGCAGTGCACCCGGGACAGCCTCCAATGAGCAGTTCTTC,CASSAPGTASNEQFF
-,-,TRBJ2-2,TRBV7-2,TGTGCCAGCAGCTACCCCTCGACAGGTTTGAACACCGGGGAGCTGTTTTTT,CASSYPSTGLNTGELFF